This T cell receptor beta chain is from a study of identical twins. This clonotype was observed a few times. Its cognate antigen is unknown. cDNA carried unique molecular identifiers, and a universal primer site was added by template switching. TCRdb itself ran the 5' RACE reads through MiXCR, one entry per CDR3 protein. The sample lists 1,800,000 or so distinct CDR3 sequences, under 35% occurring once. Germline CDR1 DFQATT, CDR2 SNEGSKA (reference sequence). The CDR3 contains 14 residues. The trim removed 8 bases at V and 3 bases at J, leaving 10 bases unmatched. Regarding the study as a whole: Those out-of-frame alpha sequences shared by twins showed an excess of low generation probability. Reduced insertions were recorded for abundant cord blood beta clonotypes, with no such pattern in memory repertoires. Among beta out-of-frame sequences, excess sharing between twins appeared weaker.

Material for sequencing was cord blood. This TCR derives from a newborn girl in good health. The chain combines TRBV20-1 with TRBJ2-1, with TRBD2 matching 7 bases. The CDR3 loop is CSQQRGTLYNEQFF. The CDR3 DNA reads as TGCAGTCAGCAGCGGGGAACCCTCTACAATGAGCAGTTCTTC.